This T cell receptor beta chain stems from a study of T cells in women clearing cervical HPV infection. In the study overall: Case blood drawn at lesion detection; control blood after infection cleared.

The CDR3 extends over 15 amino acids. The trim removed 2 bases at V and 6 bases at J, leaving 4 bases unmatched. Germline V gene data show CDR1 as SGHNT and CDR2 as YENEEA. As regards this clone: The read terminates 3 residues before the CDR3 end, so the remaining end is supplied by the germline J gene.

Sequenced by immunoSEQ multiplex PCR; TCRdb stores in-frame clones only, minus some. The sample data list 45,000 to 50,000 clones. The rearrangement joins TRBV11-3 to TRBJ1-4, with 9 nucleotides matching TRBD1. This TCR was recovered from a woman aged 18-70 years with a cervical HPV16 infection that either progressed to CIN3+ or cleared (not recorded which). Sequenced sample: blood buffy coat. CDR3 DNA, as far as it was read: TGTGCCAGCAGCTTACTCCGGGACAGGGATGAAAAA. It yields the protein CASSLLRDRDEK. The CDR3 as a whole reads CASSLLRDRDEKLFF.